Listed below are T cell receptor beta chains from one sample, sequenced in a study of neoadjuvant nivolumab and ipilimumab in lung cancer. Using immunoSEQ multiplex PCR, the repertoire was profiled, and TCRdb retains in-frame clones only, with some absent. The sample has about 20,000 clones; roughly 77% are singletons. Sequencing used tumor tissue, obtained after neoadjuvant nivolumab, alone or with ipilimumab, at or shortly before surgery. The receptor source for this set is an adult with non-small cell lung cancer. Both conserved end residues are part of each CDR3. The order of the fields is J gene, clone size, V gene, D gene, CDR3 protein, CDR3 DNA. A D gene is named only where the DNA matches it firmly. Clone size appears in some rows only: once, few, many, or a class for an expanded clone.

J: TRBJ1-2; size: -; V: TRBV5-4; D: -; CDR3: CASSLGYYGYTF; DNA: TGTGCCAGCAGCCTCGGATATTATGGCTACACCTTC
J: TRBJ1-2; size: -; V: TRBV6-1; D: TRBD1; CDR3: CASSAGQGAIGYTF; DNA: TGTGCCAGCAGTGCCGGACAGGGGGCAATTGGCTACACCTTC
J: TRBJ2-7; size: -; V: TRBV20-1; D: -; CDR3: CSASLSYEQYF; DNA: TGCAGTGCTAGTCTCTCCTACGAGCAGTACTTC
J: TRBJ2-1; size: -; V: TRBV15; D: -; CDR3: CATSRRAISYNEQFF; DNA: TGTGCCACCAGCAGGAGGGCGATCTCCTACAATGAGCAGTTCTTC
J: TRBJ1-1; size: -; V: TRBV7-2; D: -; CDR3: CASSFPGTEAFF; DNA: TGTGCCAGCAGCTTCCCAGGGACTGAAGCTTTCTTT
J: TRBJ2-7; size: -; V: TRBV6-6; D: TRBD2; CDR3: CASRGGLVYEQYF; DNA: TGTGCCAGCAGGGGGGGACTAGTTTACGAGCAGTACTTC
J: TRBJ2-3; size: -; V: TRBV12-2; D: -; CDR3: CASRYPERQKSTDTQYF; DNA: TGTGCAAGTCGCTACCCAGAGAGGCAAAAGAGCACAGATACGCAGTATTTT
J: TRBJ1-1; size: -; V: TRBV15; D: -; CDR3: CATSSDRTENTEAFF; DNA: TGTGCCACCAGCAGTGATCGGACGGAGAACACTGAAGCTTTCTTT
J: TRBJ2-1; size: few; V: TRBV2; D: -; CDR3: CASNWMEGSYNEQFF; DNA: TGTGCCAGCAATTGGATGGAGGGCTCCTACAATGAGCAGTTCTTC
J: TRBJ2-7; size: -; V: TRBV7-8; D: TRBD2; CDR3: CASSYRTSAGYEQYF; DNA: TGTGCCAGCAGCTACCGGACTAGCGCCGGATACGAGCAGTACTTC
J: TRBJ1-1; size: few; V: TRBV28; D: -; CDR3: CASSLDIYPEAFF; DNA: TGTGCCAGCAGTCTTGACATTTACCCTGAAGCTTTCTTT
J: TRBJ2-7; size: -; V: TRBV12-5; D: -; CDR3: CASGDGYEQYF; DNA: TGTGCTAGTGGTGACGGCTACGAGCAGTACTTC
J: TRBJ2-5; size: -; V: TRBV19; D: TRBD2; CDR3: CASSSAGLAGLRETQYF; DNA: TGTGCCAGTAGCTCGGCGGGACTAGCGGGATTGAGAGAGACCCAGTACTTC
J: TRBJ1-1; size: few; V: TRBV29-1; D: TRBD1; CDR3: CSGRQGLNTEAFF; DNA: TGCAGCGGACGACAGGGGTTGAACACTGAAGCTTTCTTT
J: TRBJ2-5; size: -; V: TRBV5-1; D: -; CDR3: CASSLWQAETQYF; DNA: TGCGCCAGCAGCTTGTGGCAGGCGGAGACCCAGTACTTC
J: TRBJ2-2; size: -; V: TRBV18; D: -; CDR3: CASSPLDTGELFF; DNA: TGTGCCAGCTCACCACTGGACACCGGGGAGCTGTTTTTT
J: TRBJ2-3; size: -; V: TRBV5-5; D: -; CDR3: CASSFGGYTDTQYF; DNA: TGTGCCAGCAGCTTCGGGGGTTACACAGATACGCAGTATTTT
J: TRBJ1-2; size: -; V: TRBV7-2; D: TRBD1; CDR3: CASSLSGQGLGYTF; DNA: TGTGCCAGCAGCTTATCTGGACAGGGCCTTGGCTACACCTTC
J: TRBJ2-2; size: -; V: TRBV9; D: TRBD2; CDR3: CASSGERAGEIDTGELFF; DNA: TGTGCCAGCAGCGGTGAAAGAGCGGGAGAAATAGACACCGGGGAGCTGTTTTTT
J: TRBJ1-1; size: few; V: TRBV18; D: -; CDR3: CASSPSIMNTEAFF; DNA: TGTGCCAGCTCACCCTCTATCATGAACACTGAAGCTTTCTTT
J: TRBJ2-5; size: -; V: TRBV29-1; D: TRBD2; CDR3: CSVGGVWGSGSGETQYF; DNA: TGCAGCGTTGGAGGAGTCTGGGGTAGCGGGAGTGGAGAGACCCAGTACTTC
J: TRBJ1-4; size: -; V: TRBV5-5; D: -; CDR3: CASSLEQGSTNEKLFF; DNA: TGTGCCAGCAGCTTGGAACAGGGCTCAACTAATGAAAAACTGTTTTTT
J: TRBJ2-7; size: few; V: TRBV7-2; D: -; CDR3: CASRAAGSAYEQYF; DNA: TGTGCCAGCAGAGCGGCGGGGTCCGCCTACGAGCAGTACTTC
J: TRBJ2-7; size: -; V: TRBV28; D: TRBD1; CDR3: CASSRPGTGSHEQYF; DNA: TGTGCCAGCAGTCGTCCCGGGACAGGGTCCCACGAGCAGTACTTC
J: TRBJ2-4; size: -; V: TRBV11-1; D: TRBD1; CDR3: CASSPRQGKNIQYF; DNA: TGTGCCAGCAGCCCCCGACAGGGTAAAAACATTCAGTACTTC
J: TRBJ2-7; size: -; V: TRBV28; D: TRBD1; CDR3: CASSFSDRAEQYF; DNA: TGTGCCAGCAGTTTCTCCGACAGGGCCGAGCAGTACTTC
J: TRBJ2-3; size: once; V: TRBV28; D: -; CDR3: CASRYYSTDTQYF; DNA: TGTGCCAGCAGATACTACTCCACAGATACGCAGTATTTT
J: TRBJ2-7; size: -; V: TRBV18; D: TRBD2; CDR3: CASSPTSGKVEQYF; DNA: TGTGCCAGCTCACCCACCAGCGGGAAAGTCGAGCAGTACTTC
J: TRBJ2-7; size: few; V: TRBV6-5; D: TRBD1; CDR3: CASSLDRGEQYF; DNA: TGTGCCAGCAGTCTGGACAGGGGGGAGCAGTACTTC
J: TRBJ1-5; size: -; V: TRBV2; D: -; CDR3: CASSVGPFPSNQPQHF; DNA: TGTGCCAGCAGTGTAGGGCCCTTCCCTAGCAATCAGCCCCAGCATTTT
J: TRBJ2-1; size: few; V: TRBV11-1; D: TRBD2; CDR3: CASSLAGGRMSNEQFF; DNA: TGTGCCAGCAGCTTAGCAGGCGGGAGAATGAGCAATGAGCAGTTCTTC
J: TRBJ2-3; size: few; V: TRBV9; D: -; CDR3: CASSVVGTDTQYF; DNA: TGTGCCAGCAGCGTAGTGGGCACAGATACGCAGTATTTT
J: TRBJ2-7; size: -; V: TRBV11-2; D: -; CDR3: CASSLDMGGRYEQYF; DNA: TGTGCCAGCAGCTTAGATATGGGGGGTCGCTACGAGCAGTACTTC
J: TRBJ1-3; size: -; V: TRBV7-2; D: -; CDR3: CASSPGGNTIYF; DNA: TGTGCCAGCAGCCCCGGGGGAAACACCATATATTTT
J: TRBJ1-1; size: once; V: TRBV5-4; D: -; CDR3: CASSLGLSNTEAFF; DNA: TGTGCCAGCAGCTTGGGGCTGTCGAACACTGAAGCTTTCTTT
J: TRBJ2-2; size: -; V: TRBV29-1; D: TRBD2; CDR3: CSVGQGLAGALGELFF; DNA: TGCAGCGTTGGACAGGGACTAGCGGGAGCTCTTGGGGAGCTGTTTTTT
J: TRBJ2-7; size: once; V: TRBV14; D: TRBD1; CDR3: CASSLRDRFSYEQYF; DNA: TGTGCCAGCAGCCTCCGGGACAGGTTCTCCTACGAGCAGTACTTC
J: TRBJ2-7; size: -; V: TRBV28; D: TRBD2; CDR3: CASSHDRGGGLARNEQYF; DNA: TGTGCCAGCAGTCACGACCGAGGTGGGGGACTAGCGCGTAACGAGCAGTACTTC
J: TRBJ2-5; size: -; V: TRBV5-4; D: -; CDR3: CASSRTDQETQYF; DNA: TGTGCCAGCAGCAGGACAGACCAAGAGACCCAGTACTTC
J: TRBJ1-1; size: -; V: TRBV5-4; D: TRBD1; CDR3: CASSFPGGITEAFF; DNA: TGTGCCAGCAGCTTTCCAGGGGGTATCACTGAAGCTTTCTTT
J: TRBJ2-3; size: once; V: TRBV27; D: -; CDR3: CASSLAGTDTQYF; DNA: TGTGCCAGCAGTTTGGCGGGGACAGATACGCAGTATTTT
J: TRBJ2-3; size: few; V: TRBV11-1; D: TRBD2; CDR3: CASSLPGRASDTQYF; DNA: TGTGCCAGCAGCTTACCCGGGAGGGCCTCCGATACGCAGTATTTT
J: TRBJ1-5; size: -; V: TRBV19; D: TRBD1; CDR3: CASSIRGQNNQPQHF; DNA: TGTGCCAGTAGTATCAGGGGACAGAACAATCAGCCCCAGCATTTT
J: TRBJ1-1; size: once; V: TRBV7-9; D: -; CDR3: CASSLGVSGTEAFF; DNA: TGTGCCAGCAGCTTAGGAGTGTCGGGCACTGAAGCTTTCTTT
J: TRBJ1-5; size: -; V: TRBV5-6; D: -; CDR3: CASSLRGQPQHF; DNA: TGTGCCAGCAGCTTGAGGGGGCAGCCCCAGCATTTT
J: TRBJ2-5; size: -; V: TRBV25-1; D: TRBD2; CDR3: CASSERGSGETQYF; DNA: TGTGCCAGCAGTGAACGCGGGAGCGGGGAGACCCAGTACTTC
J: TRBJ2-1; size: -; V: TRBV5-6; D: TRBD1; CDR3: CASSYRDRSYNEQFF; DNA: TGTGCCAGCAGCTACCGGGACAGGTCCTACAATGAGCAGTTCTTC
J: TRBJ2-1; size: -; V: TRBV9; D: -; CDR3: CASSVGGQPGNEQFF; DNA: TGTGCCAGCAGCGTAGGGGGGCAGCCTGGCAATGAGCAGTTCTTC
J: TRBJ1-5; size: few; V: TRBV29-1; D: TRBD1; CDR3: CSARTGGFDQPQHF; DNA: TGCAGCGCCCGGACAGGGGGGTTCGATCAGCCCCAGCATTTT
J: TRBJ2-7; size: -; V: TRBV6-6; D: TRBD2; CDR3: CASTNPGGSYEQYF; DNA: TGTGCCAGCACCAACCCGGGGGGCTCCTACGAGCAGTACTTC
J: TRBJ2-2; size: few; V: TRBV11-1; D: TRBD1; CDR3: CASSLRTGLGELFF; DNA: TGTGCCAGCAGCTTGAGGACAGGGCTGGGGGAGCTGTTTTTT
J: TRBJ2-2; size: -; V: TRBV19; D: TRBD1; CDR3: CASSILSPLQQGPGGELFF; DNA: TGTGCCAGTAGTATTTTATCCCCTTTACAACAGGGGCCGGGCGGGGAGCTGTTTTTT
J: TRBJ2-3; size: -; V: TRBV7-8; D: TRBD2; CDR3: CASSLISELAGWEDTQYF; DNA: TGTGCCAGCAGCTTAATCTCGGAACTAGCGGGGTGGGAAGATACGCAGTATTTT
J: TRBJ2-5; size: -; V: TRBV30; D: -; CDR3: CAWSAKETQYF; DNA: TGTGCCTGGAGCGCCAAAGAGACCCAGTACTTC
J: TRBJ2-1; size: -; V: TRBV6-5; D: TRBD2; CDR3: CASRRTSGRAYEQFF; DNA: TGTGCCAGCAGACGGACTAGCGGGAGGGCCTATGAGCAGTTCTTC